This TCR beta chain was sequenced for a study of blood T cells in healthy people across ages. The study's findings and limits: It was the long-lived donors that had more naive CD4+ cells and higher diversity than aged donors.

Alongside a J-beta primer mix, a sample-barcoded 5' primer served in a second PCR lasting about 7 to 11 cycles. TCRdb reanalysed the 5' RACE reads using MiXCR and keeps one entry per CDR3 protein. The data hold 850,000 to 1,300,000 distinct CDR3 sequences, with around 43% observed a single time. This clonotype was seen only once. Its cognate antigen is unknown. V was clipped by 4 bases and J by 3 bases, with 12 bases between them. Germline values: CDR1 MGHDK, CDR2 SYGVNS. The CDR3 is made up of 14 amino acids. Each donor gave roughly 9.8 milliliters of peripheral blood. The TCR originated in a woman in her sixties or seventies in good health. The rearrangement joins TRBV25-1 to TRBJ1-1; tentative D call: TRBD1 (6 bases). Sequencing was performed on blood. The CDR3 DNA follows: TGTGCCAGCAGTGTATCCGGGACATACACTGAAGCTTTCTTT. Its translation is CASSVSGTYTEAFF.